In its sample, the clone carrying this T cell receptor beta chain was seen once. Antigen unknown. TCRdb itself ran the 5' RACE reads through MiXCR, one entry per CDR3 protein. The profile shows about 800,000 distinct CDR3 sequences, roughly 10% of them singletons. This entry comes from a study of CD8 T cells in ankylosing spondylitis. Findings and caveats of the study: Disease-linked clones, CD8+, were relatively rare in peripheral blood. Prior literature has documented some motif variants in synovial fluid and blood from reactive arthritis. Characteristic, it appeared, of ankylosing spondylitis blood was a TCR beta motif of about eight highly homologous variants. Clones linked to disease were reported to show significant enrichment in matched ankylosing spondylitis synovial fluid.

The CDR3 loop spans 16 amino acids. Germline values: CDR1 SEHNR, CDR2 FQNEAQ (reference sequence). V lost 6 bases to trimming and J lost 6 bases; unmatched junction nucleotides: 11. The TCR was taken from a male donor with ankylosing spondylitis. The gene calls are TRBV7-9 and TRBJ2-2; 9 bases are shared with TRBD2. The sequenced material came from blood, either unsorted or a sorted T cell fraction (not recorded which). CDR3 sequence: CASRQSGTSLPGELFF. For the CDR3, the DNA is TGTGCCAGCAGACAATCCGGGACTAGCCTTCCCGGGGAGCTGTTTTTT.